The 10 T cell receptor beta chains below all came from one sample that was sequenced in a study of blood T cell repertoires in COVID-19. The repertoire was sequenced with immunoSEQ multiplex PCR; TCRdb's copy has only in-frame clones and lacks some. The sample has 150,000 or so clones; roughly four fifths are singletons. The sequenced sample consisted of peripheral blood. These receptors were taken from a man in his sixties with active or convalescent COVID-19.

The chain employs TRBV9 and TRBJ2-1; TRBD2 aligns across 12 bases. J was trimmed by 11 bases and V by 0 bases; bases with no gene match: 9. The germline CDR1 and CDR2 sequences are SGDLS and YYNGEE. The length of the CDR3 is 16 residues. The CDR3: CASSVEGSSGRAQQFF. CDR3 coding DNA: TGTGCCAGCAGCGTAGAGGGGTCTAGCGGGAGGGCCCAGCAGTTCTTC.

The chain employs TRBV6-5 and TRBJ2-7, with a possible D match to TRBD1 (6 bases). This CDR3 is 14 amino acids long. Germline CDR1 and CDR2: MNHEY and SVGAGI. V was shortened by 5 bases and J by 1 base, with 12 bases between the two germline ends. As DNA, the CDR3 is TGTGCCAGCAGTACCGGGACATATTCCTACGAGCAGTACTTC. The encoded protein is CASSTGTYSYEQYF.

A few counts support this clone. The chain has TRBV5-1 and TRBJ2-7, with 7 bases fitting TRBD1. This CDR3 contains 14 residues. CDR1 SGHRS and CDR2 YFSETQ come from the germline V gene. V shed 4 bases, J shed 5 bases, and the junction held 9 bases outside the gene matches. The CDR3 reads CASSLGTVSNEQYF. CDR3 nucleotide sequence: TGCGCCAGCAGCCTCGGGACAGTCAGTAACGAGCAGTACTTC.

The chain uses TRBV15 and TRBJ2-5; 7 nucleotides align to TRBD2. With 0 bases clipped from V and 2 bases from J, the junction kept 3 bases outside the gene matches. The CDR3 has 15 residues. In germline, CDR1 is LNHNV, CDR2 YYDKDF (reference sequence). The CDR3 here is CATSRDSGGQETQYF. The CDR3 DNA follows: TGTGCCACCAGCAGAGATTCCGGGGGGCAAGAGACCCAGTACTTC.

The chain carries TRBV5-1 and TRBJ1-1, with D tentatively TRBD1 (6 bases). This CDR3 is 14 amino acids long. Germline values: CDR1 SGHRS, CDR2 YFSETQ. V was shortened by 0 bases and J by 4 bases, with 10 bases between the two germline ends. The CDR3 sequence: CASSLEGVSTEAFF. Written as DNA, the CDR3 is TGCGCCAGCAGCTTGGAGGGGGTGAGCACTGAAGCTTTCTTT.

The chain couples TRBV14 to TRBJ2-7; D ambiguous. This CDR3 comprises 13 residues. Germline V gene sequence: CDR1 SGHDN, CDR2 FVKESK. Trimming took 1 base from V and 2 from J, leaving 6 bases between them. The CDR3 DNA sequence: TGTGCCAGCAGCCAAGCCCTAGCCTACGAGCAGTACTTC. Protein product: CASSQALAYEQYF. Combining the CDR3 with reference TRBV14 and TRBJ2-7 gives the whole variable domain EAGVTQFPSHSVIEKGQTVTLRCDPISGHDNLYWYRRVMGKEIKFLLHFVKESKQDESGMPNNRFLAERTGGTYSTLKVQPAELEDSGVYFCASSQALAYEQYFGPGTRLTVT.

The CDR3: CASSPQGIRNEKLFF. The CDR3, as DNA: TGTGCCAGCAGTCCTCAGGGGATACGTAATGAAAAACTGTTTTTT. J is TRBJ1-4 and V is TRBV7-9; TRBD1 is a possible D gene (6 bases). The CDR3 sequence is 15 residues long. V was pared by 6 bases and J by 4 bases, with 15 bases between. Germline V gene data show CDR1 as SEHNR and CDR2 as FQNEAQ (reference sequence).

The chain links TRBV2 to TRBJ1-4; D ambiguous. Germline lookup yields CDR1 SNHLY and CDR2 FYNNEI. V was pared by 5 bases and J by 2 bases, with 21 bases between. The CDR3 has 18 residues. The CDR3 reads CASSQRRVSGNTNEKLFF. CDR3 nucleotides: TGTGCCAGCAGTCAACGTAGGGTATCGGGAAATACTAATGAAAAACTGTTTTTT. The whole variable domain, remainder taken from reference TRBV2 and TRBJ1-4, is EPEVTQTPSHQVTQMGQEVILRCVPISNHLYFYWYRQILGQKVEFLVSFYNNEISEKSEIFDDQFSVERPDGSNFTLKIRSTKLEDSAMYFCASSQRRVSGNTNEKLFFGSGTQLSVL.

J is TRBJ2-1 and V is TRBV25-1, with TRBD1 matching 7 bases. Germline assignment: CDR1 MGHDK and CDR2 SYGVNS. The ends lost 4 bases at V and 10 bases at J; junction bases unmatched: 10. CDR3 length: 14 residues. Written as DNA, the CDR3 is TGTGCCAGCAGTGCCCGAGCGACAGGGATAGAGCAGTTCTTC. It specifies CASSARATGIEQFF.

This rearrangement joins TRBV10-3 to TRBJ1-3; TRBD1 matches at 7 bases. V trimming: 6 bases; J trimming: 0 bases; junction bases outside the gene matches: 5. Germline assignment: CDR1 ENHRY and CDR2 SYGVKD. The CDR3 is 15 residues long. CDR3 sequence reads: CAIRRTGISGNTIYF. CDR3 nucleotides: TGTGCCATCAGGAGGACAGGCATCTCTGGAAACACCATATATTTT.